This T cell receptor (beta chain) was identified during a study of OX40 agonist ivuxolimab in advanced cancers. On the study more broadly: Dosing consisted of intravenous ivuxolimab at 0.01 to 10 mg/kg every 2 weeks. Study-level results: Compared with others, partial responders at 0.1-3.0 mg/kg displayed clonal expansion among the lowest. Dose levels from 0.1 to 3.0 mg/kg saw CD4+ and CD8+ blood T cells expand clonally by week 6.

The CDR3 is 14 residues long. V was trimmed by 3 bases and J by 11 bases, leaving 19 bases between them. Germline V gene lookup returns CDR1 WSHSY and CDR2 SAAADI. Blood specimens came from baseline, cycle 4 day 1, and cycle 7 day 1. This clone was seen once. Its matching antigen is unknown. Only in-frame clones appear in the TCRdb table, and some are missing; sequencing was by immunoSEQ multiplex PCR. The sample carries 80,000 or so clones, 84% recorded once. Sequenced here: CD4+ or CD8+ T cells sorted from blood, sampled in a trial of the OX40 agonist ivuxolimab. This clonotype was sampled from an adult with an advanced solid tumor such as melanoma, head and neck, liver or kidney cancer. The chain links TRBV10-2 to TRBJ1-1; perhaps TRBD1 as D (5 bases). The CDR3 nucleotides read TGCGCCAGCAGTGAAGAGGGGACCGGGGGTAAGGCTTTCTTT. Translating it yields CASSEEGTGGKAFF.